Listed here are 32 T cell receptor beta chains from one sample, sequenced in a study of T-cell reconstitution after alpha-beta-depleted transplantation in children. Preparation of the TCRbeta library was carried out with unique molecular identifiers. TCRdb reanalysed the PCR reads using MiXCR and keeps one entry per CDR3 protein. The profile shows about 610,000 distinct CDR3 sequences, under 12% of them singletons. The material sequenced was PBMCs from the stem cell graft donor, taken from the stem cell graft. These receptors came from a human donor who donated a stem cell graft to a child with acute myeloid leukemia.

Only a few counts were recorded for this clonotype. The chain joins TRBV20-1 to TRBJ1-4; TRBD1 might be the D (5 bases). Germline loops: CDR1 DFQATT, CDR2 SNEGSKA (reference sequence). The V and J ends lost 1 base and 4 bases respectively, with 13 bases between them. This CDR3 has 15 amino acids. CDR3 in amino acids: CSARATGGVNEKLFF. The CDR3, as DNA: TGCAGTGCTAGAGCCACAGGCGGGGTTAATGAAAAACTGTTTTTT.

This clonotype was counted ten times or more. V is TRBV10-3 and J is TRBJ2-7; D not certain. This CDR3 has 13 residues. Trimming left V 8 bases short and J 0 bases short, with 11 bases between. Germline V lookup: CDR1 ENHRY, CDR2 SYGVKD. CDR3 bases: TGTGCCATCGGACCTTCCCTCTCCTACGAGCAGTACTTC. This codes for CAIGPSLSYEQYF.

The chain employs TRBV27 and TRBJ2-3, with D tentatively TRBD2 (6 bases). Germline V CDR1 and CDR2: MNHEY, SMNVEV (reference sequence). V lost 4 bases and J 2 bases, leaving 13 bases between the germline ends. This CDR3 is 15 amino acids long. The CDR3 coding sequence is TGTGCCAGCAGTTCCAGGGAGGCGATCACAGATACGCAGTATTTT. Residues: CASSSREAITDTQYF.

CDR3 bases: TGTGCCAGCAGCGCTGACCCTAGAGAAGAGCAGTTCTTC. Translating it yields CASSADPREEQFF. V gene TRBV7-3 combines with J gene TRBJ2-1; D not certain. V gave up 5 bases and J gave up 10 bases, with 15 bases separating them. Per germline, CDR1 SGHTA and CDR2 FQGTGA. The CDR3 runs 13 residues.

Many counts were recorded for this clonotype. V is TRBV10-2 and J is TRBJ1-2; 8 bases are a match to TRBD1. Germline CDR1 WSHSY, CDR2 SAAADI. V was clipped by 4 bases and J by 0 bases; unmatched bases: 7. There are 16 residues in the CDR3. The CDR3 DNA follows: TGCGCCAGCAGTGTCGGACAGGGCGACGCTAACTATGGCTACACCTTC. Translating it yields CASSVGQGDANYGYTF.

This clonotype turned up a few times. The chain uses TRBV10-2 and TRBJ2-1; TRBD2 aligns across 7 bases. Unmatched junction bases numbered 8, after V lost 2 bases and J lost 7 bases. Germline assignment: CDR1 WSHSY and CDR2 SAAADI. The length of the CDR3 is 15 residues. CDR3: CASSERELGGNEQFF. CDR3 nucleotide sequence: TGCGCCAGCAGTGAGCGGGAGCTCGGGGGGAATGAGCAGTTCTTC.

The CDR3 reads CASIETGLDGYTF. CDR3 sequence (DNA): TGTGCCAGTATCGAGACAGGATTGGATGGCTACACCTTC. The chain employs TRBV28 and TRBJ1-2; D perhaps matches TRBD1 (6 bases). V was shortened by 9 bases and J by 6 bases, with 17 bases between the two germline ends. The CDR3 totals 13 residues. Per the germline V gene, CDR1 is MDHEN and CDR2 is SYDVKM.

This clonotype was seen ten or more times. The V gene is TRBV27, the J gene TRBJ2-1; D gene unclear. The germline CDR1 and CDR2 sequences are MNHEY and SMNVEV (reference sequence). This CDR3 contains 13 residues. Trimming removed 2 bases at V and 8 bases at J, with 10 bases between. In nucleotides, the CDR3 is TGTGCCAGCAGTTTAGCCGTAGGCCATGAGCAGTTCTTC. This gives the protein CASSLAVGHEQFF.

The gene calls are TRBV5-8 and TRBJ2-3, with TRBD2 matching 9 bases. Germline loops: CDR1 SGHTS, CDR2 YDEGEE. The CDR3 is made up of 16 amino acids. Trimming took 5 bases from V and 7 from J; bases not matched to a gene: 14. The CDR3: CASRQGLSGSSHTQYF. The CDR3 DNA sequence: TGTGCCAGCAGGCAGGGTCTTAGCGGGAGCAGCCATACGCAGTATTTT.

The chain combines TRBV2 with TRBJ2-1, with TRBD2 matching over 7 bases. This CDR3 has 11 amino acids. Germline CDR1 is SNHLY and CDR2 is FYNNEI. The CDR3 sequence is CVSGYYNEQFF. The DNA of the CDR3 is TGTGTTAGCGGGTACTACAATGAGCAGTTCTTC.

This clonotype was seen just once. J is TRBJ1-4 and V is TRBV3-1; D gene ambiguous. The CDR3 contains 16 residues. Trimming left V 4 bases short and J 0 bases short, with 12 bases between. Germline CDR1 LGHDT, CDR2 YNNKEL (reference sequence). Here the CDR3 DNA reads TGTGCCAGCAGCCCCTGGACCTCAGCAACTAATGAAAAACTGTTTTTT. Residues: CASSPWTSATNEKLFF. Full variable domain (outside the CDR3, taken from reference TRBV3-1 and TRBJ1-4): DTAVSQTPKYLVTQMGNDKSIKCEQNLGHDTMYWYKQDSKKFLKIMFSYNNKELIINETVPNRFSPKSPDKAHLNLHINSLELGDSAVYFCASSPWTSATNEKLFFGSGTQLSVL.

The chain couples TRBV6-1 to TRBJ1-3; no definite D call. V lost 4 bases and J 0 bases, leaving 7 bases between the germline ends. The CDR3 spans 14 residues. Germline-derived CDR1 and CDR2 are MNHNS and SASEGT. The CDR3 sequence: CASSGEYSGNTIYF. The DNA for the CDR3 is TGTGCCAGCAGTGGTGAATACTCTGGAAACACCATATATTTT.

This chain links TRBV5-8 with TRBJ2-1; 7 positions agree with TRBD2. Trimming removed 7 bases from V and 5 bases from J; junction bases left unmatched: 9. The V gene's germline CDR1 is SGHTS and CDR2 YDEGEE. The CDR3 has 14 residues. CDR3 bases: TGTGCCAGCCACTGGGAGGGAGTGAACAATGAGCAGTTCTTC. Its translation is CASHWEGVNNEQFF.

This clonotype was observed a handful of times. The chain joins TRBV5-1 to TRBJ1-5; D remains ambiguous. The CDR3 covers 17 residues. The germline V gene encodes CDR1 SGHRS and CDR2 YFSETQ. V lost 4 bases and J lost 0, with 17 bases in between. CDR3 protein: CASSPLGGRNSNQPQHF. CDR3 sequence (DNA): TGCGCCAGCAGCCCCTTAGGTGGCAGAAATAGCAATCAGCCCCAGCATTTT.

The sample holds a few counts of this clonotype. The chain employs TRBV5-1 and TRBJ2-7, with 8 bases aligning to TRBD1. Germline V gene data show CDR1 as SGHRS and CDR2 as YFSETQ. This CDR3 comprises 16 residues. Trimming at V came to 2 bases and at J to 2 bases, leaving 9 bases not matched to a gene. CDR3 nucleotides: TGCGCCAGCAGCTTTAACCCCTGGACAGGGACCTACGAGCAGTACTTC. This encodes CASSFNPWTGTYEQYF.

This clonotype has a count of ten or more. The gene calls are TRBV5-1 and TRBJ2-1; TRBD1 matches 10 bases. This CDR3 is built from 18 residues. Germline loops: CDR1 SGHRS, CDR2 YFSETQ. The V gene end was trimmed by 3 bases and the J gene end by 0 bases; junction bases not matched to a gene: 9. The CDR3 DNA sequence: TGCGCCAGCAGCTCATCCCCGGGACAGGGGAGCTCCTACAATGAGCAGTTCTTC. Protein: CASSSSPGQGSSYNEQFF. The full variable domain, with the rest looked up from reference TRBV5-1 and TRBJ2-1, is KAGVTQTPRYLIKTRGQQVTLSCSPISGHRSVSWYQQTPGQGLQFLFEYFSETQRNKGNFPGRFSGRQFSNSRSEMNVSTLELGDSALYLCASSSSPGQGSSYNEQFFGPGTRLTVL.

This clonotype was recorded at least ten times. V is TRBV28 and J is TRBJ2-7, with 9 nucleotides matching TRBD2. The germline V gene encodes CDR1 MDHEN and CDR2 SYDVKM. J lost 6 bases, V lost 3 bases, and 6 bases had no gene match. The CDR3 is made up of 14 amino acids. CDR3 coding DNA: TGTGCCAGCAGTTTGGGGACTAGCTTTGGCGAGCAGTACTTC. Translating gives CASSLGTSFGEQYF. Full variable domain (outside the CDR3, taken from reference TRBV28 and TRBJ2-7): DVKVTQSSRYLVKRTGEKVFLECVQDMDHENMFWYRQDPGLGLRLIYFSYDVKMKEKGDIPEGYSVSREKKERFSLILESASTNQTSMYLCASSLGTSFGEQYFGPGTRLTVT.

The V call is TRBV7-2, the J call TRBJ2-7; 10 bases are shared with TRBD1. This CDR3 is 13 amino acids long. From germline, CDR1 is SGHTA and CDR2 FQGNSA. Germline trimming cut 2 bases from V and 9 bases from J; bases unmatched to any gene: 4. DNA for the CDR3: TGTGCCAGCAGCTTAAAGACAGGGGGCGTGCAGTACTTC. It encodes CASSLKTGGVQYF.

This clonotype appeared a few times. The V call is TRBV7-2, the J call TRBJ2-1; 7 bases fit TRBD1. Trimming removed 5 bases from V and 10 bases from J; junction bases left unmatched: 14. The CDR3 sequence is 15 residues long. The germline V gene has CDR1 SGHTA and CDR2 FQGNSA. Here the CDR3 DNA reads TGTGCCAGCAGCCCGGGGACAGTGGTCTTGAGGGAGCAGTTCTTC. Amino acid sequence: CASSPGTVVLREQFF.

This clonotype was counted many times. The genes are TRBV24-1 and TRBJ2-6; 9 bases line up with TRBD1. The CDR3 extends over 18 amino acids. Trimming removed 4 bases from V and 1 base from J; junction bases left unmatched: 7. Germline CDR1 KGHDR, CDR2 SFDVKD. The CDR3 sequence: CATSDPGTGISGANVLTF. The DNA for the CDR3 is TGTGCCACCAGTGACCCCGGGACAGGGATATCTGGGGCCAACGTCCTGACTTTC.

This clonotype occurred many times. The gene calls are TRBV5-1 and TRBJ1-3; a weak D match, TRBD1 (5 bases). Trimming removed 3 bases at V and 4 bases at J, with 8 bases between. Germline CDR1 SGHRS, CDR2 YFSETQ. The CDR3 extends over 13 amino acids. The CDR3 sequence is CASSSGPGNTIYF. CDR3 in DNA: TGCGCCAGCAGCTCGGGGCCCGGAAACACCATATATTTT.

The sample holds many counts of this clonotype. The chain couples TRBV10-3 to TRBJ1-1; 7 nucleotides line up with TRBD1. With V trimmed by 8 bases and J by 3 bases, 3 bases remained unmatched. CDR3 size: 12 residues. Germline lookup yields CDR1 ENHRY and CDR2 SYGVKD. The CDR3 is CAILTGDTEAFF. The CDR3 bases are TGTGCCATCCTCACAGGGGACACTGAAGCTTTCTTT.

This clonotype came up many times. CDR3 residues: CSARDASGYYEQYF. The CDR3, as DNA: TGCAGTGCTAGAGATGCTAGCGGGTACTACGAGCAGTACTTC. The V call is TRBV20-1, the J call TRBJ2-7; 8 nucleotides align to TRBD2. The CDR3 loop spans 14 amino acids. V was pared by 0 bases and J by 3 bases, with 4 bases of the junction left unmatched. Germline V CDR1 and CDR2: DFQATT, SNEGSKA (reference sequence).

This clonotype was recorded a few times. A read error may produce the germline difference seen at one junction end. This sequence joins TRBV6-5 and TRBJ2-7; D might be TRBD2 (5 bases). Germline values: CDR1 MNHEY, CDR2 SVGAGI. The CDR3 is made up of 11 amino acids. The CDR3 spells CASSSKEAEHF. The CDR3 DNA is TGTGCCAGCAGTTCGAAGGAGGCAGAGCACTTC.

V and J are TRBV7-2 and TRBJ2-6, with D uncertain. Trimming took 5 bases from V and 3 from J, leaving 11 bases between them. Germline V lookup: CDR1 SGHTA, CDR2 FQGNSA. There are 15 residues in the CDR3. The CDR3 spells CASSLQTGGANVLTF. As DNA, the CDR3 is TGTGCCAGCAGCCTGCAAACTGGTGGGGCCAACGTCCTGACTTTC.

This sequence joins TRBV12-3 or TRBV12-4 and TRBJ1-4; unclear D gene. This CDR3 has 11 residues. Deletions cut 6 bases from V and 5 bases from J, with 4 bases between. CDR3: CASRNNEKLFF. CDR3 bases: TGTGCCAGCAGGAACAATGAAAAACTGTTTTTT.

The rearrangement uses TRBV7-2 and TRBJ2-1; 10 bases align to TRBD2. Unmatched junction bases numbered 4, after V lost 4 bases and J lost 1 base. The germline CDR1 and CDR2 sequences are SGHTA and FQGNSA. The CDR3 totals 16 residues. The CDR3 region is CASSSLAGKSYNEQFF. CDR3 DNA sequence: TGTGCCAGCAGCTCACTAGCGGGAAAGTCCTACAATGAGCAGTTCTTC.

This clonotype has more than one count but fewer than ten. The chain employs TRBV7-2 and TRBJ1-1; 8 bases are shared with TRBD1. This CDR3 has 15 residues. Per the germline V gene, CDR1 is SGHTA and CDR2 is FQGNSA. Losses at the gene ends were 5 bases for V and 1 base for J; bases not matched to a gene: 6. The CDR3 loop reads CASSRPGTGNTEAFF. For the CDR3, the DNA is TGTGCCAGCAGCCGTCCCGGGACAGGGAACACTGAAGCTTTCTTT.

This rearrangement joins TRBV12-5 to TRBJ2-5, with 7 bases fitting TRBD1. The ends lost 9 bases at V and 5 bases at J; junction bases unmatched: 15. CDR3 length equals 15 residues. Germline V lookup: CDR1 LGHNT, CDR2 FRNRAP. DNA of the CDR3: TGTGCTAGCTCACCGGGACAGCAAACTGTGGAGACCCAGTACTTC. Encoded protein: CASSPGQQTVETQYF.

The chain joins TRBV10-3 to TRBJ2-2, with 11 bases identical to TRBD2. Germline loops: CDR1 ENHRY, CDR2 SYGVKD. CDR3 size: 14 residues. V lost 10 bases and J lost 5; bases outside the gene matches: 6. CDR3 in amino acids: CATQLAGDTGELFF. The CDR3 coding sequence is TGTGCCACCCAACTAGCGGGAGATACCGGGGAGCTGTTTTTT.

The table lists this clonotype with a few counts. This chain links TRBV20-1 with TRBJ2-7; 11 bases are shared with TRBD2. CDR3 length: 15 amino acids. V gave up 5 bases and J gave up 1 base; unmatched junction bases: 7. Germline V gene data show CDR1 as DFQATT and CDR2 as SNEGSKA (reference sequence). The CDR3 sequence is CSAPGTSGTSYEQYF. The CDR3 region has the DNA TGCAGTGCTCCTGGGACTAGCGGAACTTCCTACGAGCAGTACTTC.

This clonotype turned up a few times. This sequence joins TRBV29-1 and TRBJ2-7; D gene uncertain. From germline, CDR1 is SQVTM and CDR2 ANQGSEA. Trimming cost V 3 bases and J 5 bases, with 8 bases left between them. CDR3 length equals 11 residues. This chain's CDR3 is CSVDKQNEQYF. In nucleotides, the CDR3 is TGCAGCGTTGACAAGCAGAACGAGCAGTACTTC.